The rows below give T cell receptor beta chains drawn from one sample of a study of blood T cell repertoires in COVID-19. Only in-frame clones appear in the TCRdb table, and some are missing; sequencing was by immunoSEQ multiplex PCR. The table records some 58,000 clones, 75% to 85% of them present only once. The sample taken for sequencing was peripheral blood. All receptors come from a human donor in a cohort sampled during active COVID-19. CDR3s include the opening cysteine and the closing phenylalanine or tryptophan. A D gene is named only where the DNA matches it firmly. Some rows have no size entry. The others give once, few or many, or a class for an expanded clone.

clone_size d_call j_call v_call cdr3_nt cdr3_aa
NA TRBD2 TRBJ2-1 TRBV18 TGTGCCAGCTCACCAACTAGCGGAGCCTACAATGAGCAGTTCTTC CASSPTSGAYNEQFF
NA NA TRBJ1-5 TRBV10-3 TGTGCCATCAGTAAAGGACAGACTAATGATCAGCCCCAGCATTTT CAISKGQTNDQPQHF
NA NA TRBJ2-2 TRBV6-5 TGTGCCAGCAGGCTGGGGGGGCCCGGGGAGCTGTTTTTT CASRLGGPGELFF
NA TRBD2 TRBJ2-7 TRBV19 TGTGCCAGTAGTATAAGGGAGGGAATCTCGGCCTACGAGCAGTACTTC CASSIREGISAYEQYF
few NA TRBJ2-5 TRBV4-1 TGCGCCAGCAGCCAAGCTACAATGGAGGGAGAGACCCAGTACTTC CASSQATMEGETQYF
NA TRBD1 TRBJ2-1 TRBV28 TGTGCCAGCAGGTCCGGGACAGGGATCTACAATGAGCAGTTCTTC CASRSGTGIYNEQFF
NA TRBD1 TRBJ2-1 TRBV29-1 TGCAGCGTTGGGCTGGACAGGCTCGAGCAGTTCTTC CSVGLDRLEQFF
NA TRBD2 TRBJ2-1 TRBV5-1 TGCGCCAGCAGCTCGATACTAGCGGAGATGGTCGTGGGGCAGTTCTTC CASSSILAEMVVGQFF
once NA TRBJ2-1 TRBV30 TGTGCCTGGAGTCGAGGCGGGGCGTGGAATGAGCAGTTCTTC CAWSRGGAWNEQFF
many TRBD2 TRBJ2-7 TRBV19 TGTGCCAGTAGTAGCCCCGGACTAGCGGGAACGTACGAGCAGTACTTC CASSSPGLAGTYEQYF
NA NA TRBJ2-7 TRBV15 TGTGCCACCATCCAGGTCAGGGGCGCTTACTACGAGCAGTACTTC CATIQVRGAYYEQYF
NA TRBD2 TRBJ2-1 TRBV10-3 TGTGCCATCAGTGCACGGGGGGAAAGAAATGAGCAGTTCTTC CAISARGERNEQFF
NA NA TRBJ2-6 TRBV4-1 TGCGCCAGCAGCCCTGGACAGTCGCCCGGGGCCAACGTCCTGACTTTC CASSPGQSPGANVLTF
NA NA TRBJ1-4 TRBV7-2 TGTGCCAGCAGCGGGGGGTGGGGTAATGAAAAACTGTTTTTT CASSGGWGNEKLFF
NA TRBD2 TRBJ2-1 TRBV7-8 TGTGCCAGCAGCTTAGCGGCTAGCGGGAGGGGCAATGAGCAGTTCTTC CASSLAASGRGNEQFF
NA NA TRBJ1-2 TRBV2 TGTGCCAGCAGAGGTGGCAGGGCCGCTTCCTATGGCTACACCTTC CASRGGRAASYGYTF
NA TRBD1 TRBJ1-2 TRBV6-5 TGTGCCAGCATGCAGGGGGGCTCCGGGGTCCTCTTC CASMQGGSGVLF
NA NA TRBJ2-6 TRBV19 TGTGCCAGTAGTTATTACAGGGACTCTGGGGCCAACGTCCTGACTTTC CASSYYRDSGANVLTF
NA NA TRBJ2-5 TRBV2 TGTGCCAGCACCCTGGAGGGCGGAGAGACCCAGTACTTC CASTLEGGETQYF
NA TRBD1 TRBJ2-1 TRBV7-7 TGTGCTAGCAGCTTCGGACAGGGACCTTTGTATGAGCAGTTCTTC CASSFGQGPLYEQFF
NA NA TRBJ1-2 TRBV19 TGTGCCAGTAGTATAGGCCCCCGCAGCAGGGGCAGAGGCTACACCTTC CASSIGPRSRGRGYTF
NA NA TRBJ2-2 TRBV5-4 TGTGCCAGCAGCTTGGATCTGAGGAACACCGGGGAGCTGTTTTTT CASSLDLRNTGELFF
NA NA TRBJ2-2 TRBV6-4 TGTGCCAGCGGCCGAATAACCGGGGAGCTGTTTTTT CASGRITGELFF
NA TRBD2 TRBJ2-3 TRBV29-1 TGCAGCACTAGGAGACTAGCGGGTGGCACAGATACGCAGTATTTT CSTRRLAGGTDTQYF
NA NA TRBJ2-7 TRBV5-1 TGCGCCAGCAAGGACAATTACGAGCAGTACTTC CASKDNYEQYF
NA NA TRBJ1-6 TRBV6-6 TGTGCCAGCAGCGGGAACGGTGCCCTCCACTTT CASSGNGALHF
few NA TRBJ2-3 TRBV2 TGTGCCATCAGGGTCCGGGAGAGCACAGATACGCAGTATTTT CAIRVRESTDTQYF
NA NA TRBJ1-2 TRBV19 TGTGCCAGTAGTGCCCTCGGGGTAACTAACTATGGCTACACCTTC CASSALGVTNYGYTF
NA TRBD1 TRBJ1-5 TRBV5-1 TGCGCCAGCAGCTTGTGGCTCTTGCAGGGGGCAGGGAATCAGCCCCAGCATTTT CASSLWLLQGAGNQPQHF
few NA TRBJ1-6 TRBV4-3 TGCGCCAGCAGCCGGACGGAAGGCGGGGCTTCTAGTTCACCCCTCCACTTT CASSRTEGGASSSPLHF
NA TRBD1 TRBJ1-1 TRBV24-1 TGTGCCACCAGTGAGCTGACAGGGGCCGCTTTCTTT CATSELTGAAFF
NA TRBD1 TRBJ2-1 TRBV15 TGTGCCACCAGCAGAGATCGAGGGGGCGAGCAGTTCTTC CATSRDRGGEQFF
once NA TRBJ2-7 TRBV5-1 TGCGCCAGCAGCTTGGCAAAGGGGGAGCAGTACTTC CASSLAKGEQYF
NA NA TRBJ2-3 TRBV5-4 TGTGCCAGCAGCTTGGTTAGGGCGGGAGATACGCAGTATTTT CASSLVRAGDTQYF
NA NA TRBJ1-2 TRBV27 TGTGCCAGCAGTTGGCGGTTGGGTACTAACTATGGCTACACCTTC CASSWRLGTNYGYTF
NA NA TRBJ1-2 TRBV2 TGTGCCAGCAGCCAACGGGATTTTTCTATAGGTGGCTACACCTTC CASSQRDFSIGGYTF
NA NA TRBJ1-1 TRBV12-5 TGTGCTAGTCTCAGCCGGGGAATTGAAGCTTTCTTT CASLSRGIEAFF
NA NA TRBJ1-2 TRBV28 TGTGCCAGCAGTTTGAGTAGCACACTTACCGTTCTTGGCTACACCTTC CASSLSSTLTVLGYTF
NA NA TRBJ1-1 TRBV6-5 TGTGCCAGCAACCCGGGGATGAACACTGAAGCTTTCTTT CASNPGMNTEAFF
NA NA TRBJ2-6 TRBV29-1 TGCAGCGTTCGTCCTGGGGCCAACGTCCTGACTTTC CSVRPGANVLTF